This T cell receptor (beta chain) is drawn from a study of blood T cell repertoires in COVID-19. With V trimmed by 5 bases and J by 2 bases, 4 bases remained unmatched. CDR1 and CDR2 from the germline V gene are LNHDA and SQIVND (reference sequence). The CDR3 is 14 amino acids. Per the authors' pipeline: Amplification of reference gene primers provided the estimated nucleated cell counts. The assay was immunoSEQ multiplex PCR, and TCRdb's table has in-frame clones only and misses some. V, J and clone size are taken as reported in that table, and D and trimming were inferred from the DNA itself. Among around 100,000 clones listed, just over 85% were seen once.

The chain carries TRBV19 and TRBJ2-7; 9 bases match TRBD2. Sequencing was done on a sample of peripheral blood. This sequence was found in a human donor in a cohort sampled during active COVID-19. This CDR3 reads CASSPASGAYEQYF. The CDR3 DNA is TGTGCCAGTAGTCCGGCTAGCGGGGCCTACGAGCAGTACTTC.